This TCR beta chain was sequenced for a study of blood T cell repertoires in COVID-19. Overall study context: Samples came from the United States, Italy and Spain, spanning acute and convalescent COVID-19. T cells, B-cell-depleted T cells, or PBMCs supplied cDNA or gDNA.

In the original analysis: Reference gene primers were amplified, and this amplification served to estimate nucleated cell counts. Libraries were prepared by immunoSEQ multiplex PCR; TCRdb keeps only in-frame clonotypes and omits some of them. V and J calls and clone size are given by that table; D and trimming were obtained from the DNA. There are about 160,000 clones in the sample; approximately 87% occur only once, and 9% to 12% lies in the top ten. Seattle enrolled patients during active infection and tracked them longitudinally. Germline values: CDR1 MNHNY, CDR2 SVGAGI (reference sequence). The CDR3 is 16 residues long. Trimming pared 0 bases from V and 3 bases from J, leaving 12 bases between.

This receptor was identified in a woman aged 70 to 79 with COVID-19, enrolled during active disease. The sequenced sample was peripheral blood. This chain uses TRBV6-6 with TRBJ1-3; D possibly corresponds to TRBD1 (5 bases). The CDR3 DNA reads TGTGCCAGCAGTTACTCGGGGGGTTTAGGTGGAAACACCATATATTTT. It encodes CASSYSGGLGGNTIYF.